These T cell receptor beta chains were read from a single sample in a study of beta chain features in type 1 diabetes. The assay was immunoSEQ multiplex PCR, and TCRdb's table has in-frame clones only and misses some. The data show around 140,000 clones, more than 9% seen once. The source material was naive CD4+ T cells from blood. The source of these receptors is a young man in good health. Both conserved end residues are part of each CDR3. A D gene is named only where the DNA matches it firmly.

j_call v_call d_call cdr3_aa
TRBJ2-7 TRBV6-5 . CASSYFISYEQYF
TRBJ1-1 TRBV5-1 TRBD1 CASSLATGVGTEAFF
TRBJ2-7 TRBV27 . CASRMIPGPYEQYF
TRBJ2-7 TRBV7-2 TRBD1 CASSLDRGPYEQYF
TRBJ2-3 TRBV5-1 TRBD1 CASSWDRPSTDTQYF
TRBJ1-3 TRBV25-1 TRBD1 CASSDAQGADTIYF
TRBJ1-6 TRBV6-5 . CASSTSQGFNSPLHF
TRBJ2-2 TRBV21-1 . CASSKGVEVAGELFF
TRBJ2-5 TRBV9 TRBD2 CASSSFSLAGQETQYF
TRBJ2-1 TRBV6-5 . CASRADQGREQFF
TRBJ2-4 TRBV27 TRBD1 CASSRDRDAKNIQYF
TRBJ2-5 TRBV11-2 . CASSLLPGYQETQYF
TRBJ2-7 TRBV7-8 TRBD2 CASSPGGAPSYEQYF
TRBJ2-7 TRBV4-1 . CASSRRRVDEQYF
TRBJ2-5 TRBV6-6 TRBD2 CASRVAGGKETQYF
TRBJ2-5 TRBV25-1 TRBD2 CASSEGGSGAQETQYF
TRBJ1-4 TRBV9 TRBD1 CASSVDRGFEKLFF
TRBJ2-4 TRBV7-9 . CASSHSPGAKNIQYF
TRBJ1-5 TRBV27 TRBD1 CASSSGTGANQPQHF
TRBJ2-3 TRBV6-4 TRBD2 CASSEASGSRTDTQYF
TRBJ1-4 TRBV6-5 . CASCGADEKLFF
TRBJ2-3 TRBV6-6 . CASQTNGDTQYF
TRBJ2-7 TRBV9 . CASREEGYAYEQYF
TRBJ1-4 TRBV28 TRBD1 CASRGDRGNEKLFF
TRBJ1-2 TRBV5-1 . CASSLNTGNGYTF
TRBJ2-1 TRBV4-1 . CASSVRAPGEGSYNEQFF
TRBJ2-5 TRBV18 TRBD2 CASSPRLADQETQYF
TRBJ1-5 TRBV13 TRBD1 CASRASGGGQPQHF
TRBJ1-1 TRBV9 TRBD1 CASSVVGQMNTEAFF
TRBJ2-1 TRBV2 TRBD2 CASSDGTSGRGYNEQFF
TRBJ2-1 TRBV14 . CASSLRQSYNEQFF
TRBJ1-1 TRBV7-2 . CASSSQGNTEAFF
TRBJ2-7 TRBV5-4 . CASSSGTNRGLVREQYF